This T cell receptor beta chain is drawn from a study of CD8 T cells in Susac syndrome (dated by TCRdb to the late 2010s). Background on the whole study: The study used repertoire sequencing to test whether antigen drove CD8+ T cell activation and differentiation in Susac syndrome. The clonality of the CD8+ T cell repertoire was compared across approximately eleven healthy donors, about 14 Susac syndrome patients and roughly 15 multiple sclerosis patients.

A note on this clonotype: The antigen it recognizes is unknown. No base qualities exist here, and no much larger clone lies one base off it.

Beyond this particular receptor, the publication reports: The TCR sequencing and HLA analysis was acknowledged to have included a relatively small number of individuals.

The CDR3 runs 17 amino acids, cysteine and phenylalanine included. The entry retains the CDR3 DNA only, 51 bases that are in frame from base 1. The junction carries 18 bases between V and J, which are trimmed by 4 bases and 1 base respectively. Reading the germline V gene gives CDR1 SGHTA and CDR2 FQGNSA. Peripheral blood CD8+ and CD4+ T cells from healthy donors, Susac syndrome patients and multiple sclerosis patients were profiled using high-throughput TCR beta sequencing. Treatment-naive patients with stable or active relapsing-remitting disease fulfilling revised McDonald criteria were used as multiple sclerosis controls. Bulk CD8+ and CD4+ T cells were purified magnetically by negative isolation, whereas CD8+ TEMRA cells were enriched by FACS. Blood was collected in EDTA tubes and processed within 24 hours, with PBMCs isolated through density gradient centrifugation. PBMCs intended for TCR sequencing were cryopreserved in liquid nitrogen and thawed later in a water bath at 37 degrees C. The sorted or isolated CD4+, CD8+ and CD8+ TEMRA cells had a purity of 90% or higher.

RNA was extracted using the RNeasy kit, and about 0.5 to 1 ug of the RNA was reverse transcribed with random hexamers. TCR beta CDR3 regions were amplified with the immunoSEQ multiplex PCR assay covering 54 Vbeta and 13 Jbeta segments. To correct PCR amplification bias, a synthetic template baseline was used for both primer optimization and computational correction. Per the original workflow: Reads were annotated to V, D and J genes according to IMGT and were analyzed with immunoSEQ Analyzer, with only productive sequences retained. Clonality was computed as one minus Shannon entropy normalized by log2 of the number of productive unique sequences. Public and private clones were assessed among the 100 most prevalent clones of each patient and control. Clones were defined as Susac-specific when absent from the healthy and MS cohorts, from 1,000 to 1,100 published viral clones and from other ImmuneACCESS disease sequences. The public reads were quality trimmed at Q25 with fastp and then assembled into clones with MiXCR by TCRdb, keeping productive beta chains. Each CDR3 protein appears once, grouped with its most common genes and DNA. The V and J calls here are based on TCRdb, not the publication. For this sample the table gives around 300,000 distinct CDR3 sequences, of which 65% to 90% were detected only once. Together, the top ten hold approximately 0.2% of the sample.

The clonotype was recovered from a human donor with multiple sclerosis. The sequence joins TRBV7-2 to TRBJ2-3, and the D gene may be TRBD2, 6 bases matching. Input material: CD8+ T cells from PBMCs. The DNA sequence is given as TGTGCCAGCAGCTCTAGCAGGCGGGGTAGGGGCACAGATACGCAGTATTTT. This codes for CASSSSRRGRGTDTQYF.